This TCR beta chain originates from a study of T cells in Graves' hyperthyroidism and ophthalmopathy. Whole-study context: Before treatment of any kind, peripheral blood was taken at initial diagnosis.

These patients, aged 18 to 65, had recently diagnosed hyperthyroidism lasting under 2 months. The study based diagnoses on clinical symptoms, serum thyroxine and TRAb, thyroid ultrasound and orbital computed tomography. Out of about 10 ml of fresh peripheral blood came the PBMCs. This clonotype was recorded at least ten times. Trimming took off 2 bases at V and 5 bases at J, with 12 bases between the two ends. Germline assignment: CDR1 GTSNPN and CDR2 SVGIG (reference sequence). The CDR3 loop spans 13 amino acids. It was RNA transcripts that yielded the amplified TCR beta CDR3 regions. With the HTBI primer set, the TCR CDR3 went through a first round of RT-PCR. TCRdb reprocessed the multiplex PCR reads with MiXCR, giving one entry per CDR3 protein. Among more than 550,000 distinct CDR3 sequences listed, around a sixth were seen once.

The clonotype comes from a woman aged 45 to 65 with Graves' hyperthyroidism that later progressed to Graves' ophthalmopathy. The material sequenced was blood. The chain employs TRBV30 and TRBJ1-1; TRBD1 might be the D (6 bases). The chain's CDR3 is CAWSRGDRTEAFF. The CDR3 nucleotides are TGTGCCTGGAGTAGGGGGGATCGTACTGAAGCTTTCTTT.